This passage covers 7 T cell receptor beta chains from one sample sequenced in a study of glioma-infiltrating T cells after dendritic cell vaccination. Sequencing was performed with immunoSEQ multiplex PCR; in TCRdb, only in-frame clones are kept and a portion is missing. The profile shows roughly 83,000 clones, approximately 84% of them singletons. Specimen: blood, collected before dendritic cell vaccination. All receptors derive from a human donor with glioblastoma.

This clone has only one observation. The rearrangement joins TRBV28 to TRBJ2-5; 9 positions match TRBD1. The J call could be wrong; TRBJ2-7 is a better fit for the DNA end. The CDR3 has 15 residues. Germline loops: CDR1 MDHEN, CDR2 SYDVKM. DNA of the CDR3: TGTGCCAGCAGTTCATCCGGGACAGGGACCTACGAGCAGTACTTC. This sequence encodes CASSSSGTGTYEQYF.

The V and J genes are TRBV27 and TRBJ1-1; 9 bases map to TRBD1. Germline CDR1 reads MNHEY; CDR2 reads SMNVEV (reference sequence). The length of the CDR3 is 16 residues. The ends lost 4 bases at V and 1 base at J; junction bases unmatched: 7. This CDR3 is CASSSTGTGPNTEAFF. The CDR3 coding sequence is TGTGCCAGCAGTTCAACCGGGACAGGGCCGAACACTGAAGCTTTCTTT.

The V call is TRBV13, the J call TRBJ1-2; 9 bases match TRBD1. The CDR3 contains 16 residues. J gave up 8 bases and V 4 bases, and 14 bases lay outside the gene matches. The germline V gene encodes CDR1 PRHDT and CDR2 FYEKMQ (reference sequence). The CDR3 nucleotides are TGTGCCAGCAGCTCGAGAAAGGGGGACAGGGCTGTGGGCTACACCTTC. Protein: CASSSRKGDRAVGYTF.

This clone was observed a handful of times. V usage is TRBV12-2 and J usage is TRBJ1-3; the table names TRBD1, a call not compared with the DNA. TRBV12-2 is classified as a pseudogene. CDR3 length: 17 residues. CDR3 residues: CASRLARQRQSGNTIYF. DNA of the CDR3: TGTGCAAGTCGCTTAGCGAGACAGCGTCAATCTGGAAACACCATATATTTT.

The chain has TRBV6-5 and TRBJ2-7, with D possibly TRBD1 on 6 matching bases. The V end was cut by 6 bases, the J end by 0 bases, with 15 bases between. The CDR3 length is 15 residues. Germline CDR1 MNHEY, CDR2 SVGAGI. In DNA, the CDR3 is TGTGCCAGCAGCCGAGCAGGGGTCCCCTCCTACGAGCAGTACTTC. Translating it yields CASSRAGVPSYEQYF.

This sequence joins TRBV12-5 and TRBJ2-3; possible D gene TRBD1, 5 bases. The V end was cut by 6 bases, the J end by 8 bases, with 9 bases between. This CDR3 spans 11 amino acids. Germline CDR1 and CDR2: LGHNT and FRNRAP. The CDR3 reads CASGWGRTQYF. Here the CDR3 DNA reads TGTGCTAGTGGCTGGGGCCGTACGCAGTATTTT.

Notes on this clone: The same CDR3 arises from other DNA sequences in this sample as well. The chain recombines TRBV6-5 with TRBJ1-1; D not resolved. Per germline, CDR1 MNHEY and CDR2 SVGAGI. Trimming removed 6 bases at V and 1 base at J, with 6 bases between. This CDR3 is 12 amino acids long. The CDR3 nucleotides are TGTGCCAGCAGGACGGGGAACACTGAAGCTTTCTTT. Translated: CASRTGNTEAFF.